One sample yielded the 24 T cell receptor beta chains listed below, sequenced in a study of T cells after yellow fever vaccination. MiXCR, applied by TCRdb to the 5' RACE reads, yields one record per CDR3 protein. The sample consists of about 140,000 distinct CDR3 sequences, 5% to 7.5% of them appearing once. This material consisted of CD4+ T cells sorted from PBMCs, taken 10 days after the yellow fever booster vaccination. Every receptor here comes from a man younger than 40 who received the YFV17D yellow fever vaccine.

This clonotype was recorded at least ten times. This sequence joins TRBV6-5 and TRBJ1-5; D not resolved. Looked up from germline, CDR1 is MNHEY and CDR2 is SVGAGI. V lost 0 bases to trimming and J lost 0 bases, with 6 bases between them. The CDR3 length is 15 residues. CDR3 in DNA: TGTGCCAGCAGTTACTCGCCAGGTAGCAATCAGCCCCAGCATTTT. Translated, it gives CASSYSPGSNQPQHF.

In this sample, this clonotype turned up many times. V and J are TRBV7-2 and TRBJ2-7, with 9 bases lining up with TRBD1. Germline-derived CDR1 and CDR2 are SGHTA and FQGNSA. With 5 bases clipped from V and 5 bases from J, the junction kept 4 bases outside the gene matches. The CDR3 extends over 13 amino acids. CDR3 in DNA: TGTGCCAGCAGCGGGGACAGGGTAAACGAGCAGTACTTC. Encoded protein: CASSGDRVNEQYF.

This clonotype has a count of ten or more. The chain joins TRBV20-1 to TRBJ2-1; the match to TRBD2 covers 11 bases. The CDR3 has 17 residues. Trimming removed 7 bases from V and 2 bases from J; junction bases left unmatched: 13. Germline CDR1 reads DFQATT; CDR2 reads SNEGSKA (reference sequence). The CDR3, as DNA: TGCAGTGGTCTAGCGACTAGCGGGAACCACCCCTACAATGAGCAGTTCTTC. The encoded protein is CSGLATSGNHPYNEQFF.

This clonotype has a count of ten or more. The DNA of the CDR3 is TGCGCCAGCAGCCCTGACAGGGCTCAAGAGACCCAGTACTTC. The encoded protein is CASSPDRAQETQYF. This rearrangement joins TRBV5-1 to TRBJ2-5; 7 positions match TRBD1. From germline, CDR1 is SGHRS and CDR2 YFSETQ. The CDR3 is 14 amino acids. V lost 4 bases, J lost 2 bases, and 5 bases stayed unmatched. Drawing the rest from reference TRBV5-1 and TRBJ2-5, the complete variable domain is KAGVTQTPRYLIKTRGQQVTLSCSPISGHRSVSWYQQTPGQGLQFLFEYFSETQRNKGNFPGRFSGRQFSNSRSEMNVSTLELGDSALYLCASSPDRAQETQYFGPGTRLLVL.

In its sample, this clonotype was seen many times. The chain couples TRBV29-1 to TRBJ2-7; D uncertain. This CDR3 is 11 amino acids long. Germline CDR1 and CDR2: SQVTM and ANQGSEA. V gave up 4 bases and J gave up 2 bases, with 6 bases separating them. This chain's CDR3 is CSVVGAYEQYF. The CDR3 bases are TGCAGCGTTGTTGGGGCCTACGAGCAGTACTTC.

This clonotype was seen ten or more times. CDR3 in DNA: TGTGCCAGCAGCTTAGCGCGCGGGAACACAGATACGCAGTATTTT. This codes for CASSLARGNTDTQYF. The chain uses TRBV11-1 and TRBJ2-3, with D tentatively TRBD2 (6 bases). The CDR3 has 15 residues. V gave up 0 bases and J gave up 2 bases, with 9 bases separating them. Germline V gene lookup returns CDR1 SGHAT and CDR2 FQDESV (reference sequence).

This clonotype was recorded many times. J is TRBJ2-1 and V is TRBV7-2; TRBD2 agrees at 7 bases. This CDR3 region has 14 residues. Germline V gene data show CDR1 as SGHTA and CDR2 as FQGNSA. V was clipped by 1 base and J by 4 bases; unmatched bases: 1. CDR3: CASSLVGGYNEQFF. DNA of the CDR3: TGTGCCAGCAGCTTAGTGGGGGGGTACAATGAGCAGTTCTTC.

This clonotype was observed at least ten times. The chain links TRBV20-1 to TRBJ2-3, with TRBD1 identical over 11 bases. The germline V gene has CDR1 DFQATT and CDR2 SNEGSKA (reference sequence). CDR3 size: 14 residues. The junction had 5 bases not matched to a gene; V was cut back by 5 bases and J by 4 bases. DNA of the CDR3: TGCAGTGCTTCCGGGACAGGGGGTTCAGATACGCAGTATTTT. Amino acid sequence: CSASGTGGSDTQYF.

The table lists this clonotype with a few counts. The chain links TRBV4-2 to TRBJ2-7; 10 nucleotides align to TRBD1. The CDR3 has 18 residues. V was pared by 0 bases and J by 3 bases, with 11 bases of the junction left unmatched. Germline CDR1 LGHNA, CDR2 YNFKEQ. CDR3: CASSQDLVGTGVDYEQYF. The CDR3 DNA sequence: TGTGCCAGCAGCCAAGATCTTGTAGGGACAGGGGTGGACTACGAGCAGTACTTC.

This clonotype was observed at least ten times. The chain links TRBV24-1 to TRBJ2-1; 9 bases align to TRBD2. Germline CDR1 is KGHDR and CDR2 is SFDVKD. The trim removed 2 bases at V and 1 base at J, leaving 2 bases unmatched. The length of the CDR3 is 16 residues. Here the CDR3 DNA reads TGTGCCACCAGTGATTCGCTAGCGGGGTCCTACAATGAGCAGTTCTTC. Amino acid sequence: CATSDSLAGSYNEQFF.

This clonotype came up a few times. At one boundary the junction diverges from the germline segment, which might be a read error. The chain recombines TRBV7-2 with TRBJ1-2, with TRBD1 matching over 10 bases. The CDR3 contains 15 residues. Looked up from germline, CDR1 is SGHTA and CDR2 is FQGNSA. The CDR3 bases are TGTGCCAGCAGCCTAGCCGGGACAGGGGAGTATGGCTACACCTTC. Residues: CASSLAGTGEYGYTF.

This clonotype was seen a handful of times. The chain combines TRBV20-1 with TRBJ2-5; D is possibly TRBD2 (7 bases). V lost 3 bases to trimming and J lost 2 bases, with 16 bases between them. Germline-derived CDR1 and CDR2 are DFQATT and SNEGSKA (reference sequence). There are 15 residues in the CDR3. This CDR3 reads CSASGGGLGQETQYF. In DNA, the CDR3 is TGCAGTGCTAGTGGGGGGGGGCTAGGGCAAGAGACCCAGTACTTC.

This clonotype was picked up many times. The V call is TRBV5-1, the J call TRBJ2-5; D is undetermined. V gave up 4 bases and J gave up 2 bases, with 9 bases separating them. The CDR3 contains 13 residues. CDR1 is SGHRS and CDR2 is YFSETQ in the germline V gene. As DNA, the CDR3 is TGCGCCAGCAGCATGACTGGACAAGAGACCCAGTACTTC. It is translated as CASSMTGQETQYF.

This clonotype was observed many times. The CDR3 nucleotides read TGCAGTGCTACTCCGAGGACAGGGGCCGGTGAAAAACTGTTTTTT. It translates to CSATPRTGAGEKLFF. The rearrangement links TRBV20-1 to TRBJ1-4, with 9 bases that match TRBD1. This CDR3 comprises 15 residues. V dropped 4 bases and J dropped 7; count of bases not matched to a gene: 10. Per germline, CDR1 DFQATT and CDR2 SNEGSKA (reference sequence).

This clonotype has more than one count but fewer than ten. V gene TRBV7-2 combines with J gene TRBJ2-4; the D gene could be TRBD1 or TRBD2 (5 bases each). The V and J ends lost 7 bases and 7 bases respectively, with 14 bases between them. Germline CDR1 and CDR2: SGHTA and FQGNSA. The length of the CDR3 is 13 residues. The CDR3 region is CASTPGWGNIQYF. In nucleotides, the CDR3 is TGTGCCAGCACCCCGGGGTGGGGGAACATTCAGTACTTC. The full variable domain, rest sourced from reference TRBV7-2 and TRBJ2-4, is GAGVSQSPSNKVTEKGKDVELRCDPISGHTALYWYRQSLGQGLEFLIYFQGNSAPDKSGLPSDRFSAERTGGSVSTLTIQRTQQEDSAVYLCASTPGWGNIQYFGAGTRLSVL.

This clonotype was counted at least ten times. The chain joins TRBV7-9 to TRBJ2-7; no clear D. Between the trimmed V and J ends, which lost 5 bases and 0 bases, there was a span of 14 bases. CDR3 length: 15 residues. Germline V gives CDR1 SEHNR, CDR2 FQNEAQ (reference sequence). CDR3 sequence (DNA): TGTGCCAGCAGCCCAAGTAGGAACCCCTCCTACGAGCAGTACTTC. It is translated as CASSPSRNPSYEQYF.

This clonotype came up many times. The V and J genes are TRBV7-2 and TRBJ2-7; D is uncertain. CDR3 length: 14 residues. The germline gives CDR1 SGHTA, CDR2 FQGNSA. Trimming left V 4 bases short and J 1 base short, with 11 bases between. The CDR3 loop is CASSSRSESYEQYF. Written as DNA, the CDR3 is TGTGCCAGCAGCTCCCGATCGGAATCCTACGAGCAGTACTTC.

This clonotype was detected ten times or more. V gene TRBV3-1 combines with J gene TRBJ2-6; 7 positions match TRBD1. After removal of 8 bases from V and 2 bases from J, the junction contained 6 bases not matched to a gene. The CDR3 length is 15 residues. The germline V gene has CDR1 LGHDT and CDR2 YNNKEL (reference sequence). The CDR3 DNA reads TGTGCCAGCGGAACACAGGGGCCTGGGGCCAACGTCCTGACTTTC. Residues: CASGTQGPGANVLTF.

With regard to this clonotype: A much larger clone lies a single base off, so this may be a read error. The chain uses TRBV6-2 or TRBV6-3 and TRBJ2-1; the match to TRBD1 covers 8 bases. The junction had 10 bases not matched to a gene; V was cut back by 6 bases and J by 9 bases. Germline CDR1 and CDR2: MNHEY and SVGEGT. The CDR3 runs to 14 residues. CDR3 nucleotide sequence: TGTGCCAGCAGCGGCGGACAGGGCTGTGGTGAGCAGTTCTTC. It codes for CASSGGQGCGEQFF.

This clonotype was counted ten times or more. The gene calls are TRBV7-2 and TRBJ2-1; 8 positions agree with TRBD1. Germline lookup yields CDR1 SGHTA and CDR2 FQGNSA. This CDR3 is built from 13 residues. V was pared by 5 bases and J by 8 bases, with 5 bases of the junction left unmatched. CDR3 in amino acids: CASSRQGSDEQFF. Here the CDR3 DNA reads TGTGCCAGCAGCCGACAGGGGAGCGATGAGCAGTTCTTC.

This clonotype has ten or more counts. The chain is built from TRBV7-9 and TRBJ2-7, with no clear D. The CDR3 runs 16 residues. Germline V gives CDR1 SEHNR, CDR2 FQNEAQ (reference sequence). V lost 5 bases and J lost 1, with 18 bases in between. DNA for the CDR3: TGTGCCAGCAGCACCTGGACGCTCCCAGCTTCCTACGAGCAGTACTTC. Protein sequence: CASSTWTLPASYEQYF.

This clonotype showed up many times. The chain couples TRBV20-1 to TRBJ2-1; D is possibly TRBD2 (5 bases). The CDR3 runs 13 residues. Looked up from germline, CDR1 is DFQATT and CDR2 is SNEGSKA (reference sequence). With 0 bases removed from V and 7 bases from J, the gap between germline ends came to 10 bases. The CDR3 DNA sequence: TGCAGTGCTAGAGAGCCTACTAGGAATGAGCAGTTCTTC. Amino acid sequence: CSAREPTRNEQFF.

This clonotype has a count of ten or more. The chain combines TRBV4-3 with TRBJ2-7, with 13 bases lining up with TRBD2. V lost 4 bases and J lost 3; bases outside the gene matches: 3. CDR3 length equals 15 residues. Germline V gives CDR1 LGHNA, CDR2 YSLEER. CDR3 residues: CASSRLAGGYYEQYF. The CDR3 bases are TGCGCCAGCAGCCGACTAGCGGGAGGCTACTACGAGCAGTACTTC.

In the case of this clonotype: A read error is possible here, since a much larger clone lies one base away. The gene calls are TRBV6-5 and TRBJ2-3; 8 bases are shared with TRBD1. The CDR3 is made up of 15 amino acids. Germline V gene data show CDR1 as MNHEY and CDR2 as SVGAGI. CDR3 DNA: TGTGCCGGCAGTTACAGACAGGGGAAAGGATATACGCAGTATTTT. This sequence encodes CAGSYRQGKGYTQYF.